This T cell receptor (beta chain) was obtained from a study of blood T cell repertoires in COVID-19. V lost 0 bases and J 6 bases, leaving 18 bases between the germline ends. CDR1 is SNHLY, CDR2 FYNNEI, per germline. There are 18 residues in the CDR3. TCRdb keeps only in-frame clones here, not all; method: immunoSEQ multiplex PCR. The table lists a few hundred thousand clones, around 88% of them singletons. Seattle patients were enrolled during active infection and followed longitudinally. Sequenced material: peripheral blood. The chain combines TRBV2 with TRBJ1-6, with D perhaps matching TRBD1 (5 bases). The source of this sequence is a woman in her 50s with COVID-19, enrolled during active disease. The CDR3 bases are TGTGCCAGCAGTGAAGCGCGCCGGGGGACGTTTCGTAATTCACCCCTCCACTTT. Protein product: CASSEARRGTFRNSPLHF.